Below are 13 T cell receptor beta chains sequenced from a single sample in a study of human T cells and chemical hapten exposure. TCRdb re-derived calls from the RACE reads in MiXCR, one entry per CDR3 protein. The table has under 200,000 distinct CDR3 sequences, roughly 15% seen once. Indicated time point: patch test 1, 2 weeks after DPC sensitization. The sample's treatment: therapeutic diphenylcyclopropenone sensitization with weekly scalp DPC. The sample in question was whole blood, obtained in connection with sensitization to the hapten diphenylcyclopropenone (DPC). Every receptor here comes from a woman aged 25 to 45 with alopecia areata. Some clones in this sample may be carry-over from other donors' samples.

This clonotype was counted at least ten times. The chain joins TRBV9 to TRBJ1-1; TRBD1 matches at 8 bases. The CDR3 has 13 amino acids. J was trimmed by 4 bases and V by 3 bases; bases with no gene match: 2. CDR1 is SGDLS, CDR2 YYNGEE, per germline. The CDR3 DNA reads TGTGCCAGCAGCGCGGGACAGGCCACTGAAGCTTTCTTT. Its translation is CASSAGQATEAFF.

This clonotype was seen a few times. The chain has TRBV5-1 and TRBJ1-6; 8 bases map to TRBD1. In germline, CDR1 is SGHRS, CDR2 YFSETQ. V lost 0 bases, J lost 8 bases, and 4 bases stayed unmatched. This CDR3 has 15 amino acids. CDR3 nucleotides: TGCGCCAGCAGCTTGGAGACAGGGGATTATTCACCCCTCCACTTT. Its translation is CASSLETGDYSPLHF.

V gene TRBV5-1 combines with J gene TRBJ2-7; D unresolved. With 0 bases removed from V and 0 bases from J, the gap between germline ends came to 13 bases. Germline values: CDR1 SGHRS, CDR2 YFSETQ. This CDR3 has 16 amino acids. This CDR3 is CASSLELSQFSYEQYF. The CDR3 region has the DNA TGCGCCAGCAGCTTGGAATTGTCACAGTTCTCCTACGAGCAGTACTTC.

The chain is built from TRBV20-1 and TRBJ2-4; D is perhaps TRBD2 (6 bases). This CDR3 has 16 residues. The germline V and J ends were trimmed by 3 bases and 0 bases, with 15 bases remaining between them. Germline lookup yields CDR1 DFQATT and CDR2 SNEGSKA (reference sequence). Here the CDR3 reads CSASGVSGIAKNIQYF. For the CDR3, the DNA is TGCAGTGCTAGCGGGGTTAGCGGTATAGCCAAAAACATTCAGTACTTC.

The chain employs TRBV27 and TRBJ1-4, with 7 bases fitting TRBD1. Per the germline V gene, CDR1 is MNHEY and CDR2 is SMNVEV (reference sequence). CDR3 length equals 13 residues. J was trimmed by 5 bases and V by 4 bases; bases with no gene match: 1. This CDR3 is CASSSQGNEKLFF. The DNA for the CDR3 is TGTGCCAGCAGTTCACAGGGGAATGAAAAACTGTTTTTT.

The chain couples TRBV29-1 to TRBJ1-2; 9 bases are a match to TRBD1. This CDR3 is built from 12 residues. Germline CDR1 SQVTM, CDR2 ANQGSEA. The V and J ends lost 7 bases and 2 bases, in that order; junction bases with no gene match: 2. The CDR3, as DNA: TGCAGCGCTGGACAGGGGAACTATGGCTACACCTTC. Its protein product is CSAGQGNYGYTF.

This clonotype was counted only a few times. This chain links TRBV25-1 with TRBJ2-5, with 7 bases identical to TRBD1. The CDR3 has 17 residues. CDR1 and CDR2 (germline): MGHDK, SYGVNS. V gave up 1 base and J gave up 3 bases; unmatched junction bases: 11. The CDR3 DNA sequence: TGTGCCAGCAGTGAATCCAGACAGGGCTCGGGTAAAGAGACCCAGTACTTC. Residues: CASSESRQGSGKETQYF.

The CDR3 DNA reads TGTGCCTGGAAGACCCGGGGACAGGGCTCTGGAAACACCATATATTTT. It specifies CAWKTRGQGSGNTIYF. The rearrangement joins TRBV30 to TRBJ1-3, with 9 nucleotides matching TRBD1. CDR3 size: 16 residues. Germline-derived CDR1 and CDR2 are GTSNPN and SVGIG (reference sequence). The junction had 7 bases not matched to a gene; V was cut back by 4 bases and J by 0 bases.

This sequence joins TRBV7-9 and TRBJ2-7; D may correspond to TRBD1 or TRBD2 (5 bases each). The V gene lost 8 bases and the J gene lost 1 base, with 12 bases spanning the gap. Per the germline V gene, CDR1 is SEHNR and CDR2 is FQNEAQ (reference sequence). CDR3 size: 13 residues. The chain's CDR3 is CASLGDGSYEQYF. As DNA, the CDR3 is TGTGCCAGCTTGGGGGACGGGTCCTACGAGCAGTACTTC.

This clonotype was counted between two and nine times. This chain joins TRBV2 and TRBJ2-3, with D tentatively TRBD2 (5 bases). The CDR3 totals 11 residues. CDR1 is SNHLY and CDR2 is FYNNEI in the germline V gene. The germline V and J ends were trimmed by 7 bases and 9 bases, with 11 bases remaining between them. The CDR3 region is CASTSTGTQYF. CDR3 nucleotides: TGTGCCAGCACTAGCACCGGGACGCAGTATTTT.

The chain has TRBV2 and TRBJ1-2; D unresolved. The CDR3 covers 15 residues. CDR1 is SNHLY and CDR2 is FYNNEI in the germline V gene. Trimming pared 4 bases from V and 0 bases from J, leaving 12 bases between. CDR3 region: CASSAVGITNYGYTF. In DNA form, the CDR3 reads TGTGCCAGCAGTGCGGTAGGGATTACTAACTATGGCTACACCTTC.

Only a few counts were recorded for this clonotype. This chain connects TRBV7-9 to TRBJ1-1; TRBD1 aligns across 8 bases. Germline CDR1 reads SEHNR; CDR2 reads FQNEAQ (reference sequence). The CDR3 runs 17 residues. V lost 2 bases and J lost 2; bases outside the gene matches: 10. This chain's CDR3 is CASSLSRPGGINTEAFF. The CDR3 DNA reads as TGTGCCAGCAGCTTAAGTCGGCCAGGGGGCATAAACACTGAAGCTTTCTTT. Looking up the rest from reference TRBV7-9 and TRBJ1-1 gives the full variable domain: DTGVSQNPRHKITKRGQNVTFRCDPISEHNRLYWYRQTLGQGPEFLTYFQNEAQLEKSRLLSDRFSAERPKGSFSTLEIQRTEQGDSAMYLCASSLSRPGGINTEAFFGQGTRLTVV.

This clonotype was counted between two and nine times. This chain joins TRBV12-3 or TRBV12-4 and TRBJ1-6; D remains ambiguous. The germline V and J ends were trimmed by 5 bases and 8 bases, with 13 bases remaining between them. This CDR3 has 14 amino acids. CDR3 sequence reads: CASSARAADSPLHF. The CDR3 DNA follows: TGTGCCAGCAGTGCCCGGGCGGCGGATTCACCCCTCCACTTT.